This T cell receptor beta chain originates from a study of T cell responses to AZD1222 COVID-19 vaccine (TCRdb year 2021). At the level of the whole study: AZD1222 recipients with second doses at about 4 weeks or about 12 weeks were pooled, because spike-specific TCR depth and breadth did not differ between schedules. TCR sequencing was performed for approximately 240 trial participants, of whom around 210 were given two doses of AZD1222 and 26 were given two doses of MenACWY control vaccine. Trial participants were enrolled into age subgroups of 18-55, 56-69 and 70-plus years, which contained 148, 28 and 57 TCR-sequenced participants, respectively. General conclusions and limits of the study: After two AZD1222 doses, spike-specific TCR breadth and depth were significantly higher than at day 0 and than in MenACWY recipients. The 56-69-year group was small, and its depth increase did not reach significance, likely because of low power. Conclusions about previously exposed vaccinees are limited because only six or seven AZD1222 recipients were SARS-CoV-2 seropositive at baseline. The whole spike protein was spanned by vaccine-associated CD4 TCRs, and dominant responses were seen in regions 160-218 and 743-854. Participants were mostly white British, with more females than males. The authors suggested clonal diversity may have been underestimated. Because no day 14 peak-response samples were available, the repertoires could be characterized only after the peak T cell response. Reportedly, almost half of the unique spike-specific TCRs recognized epitopes lying outside the regions that are mutated in the B.1.351 and B.1.1.7 variants.

Reading the label with the study, this specimen's time point is: baseline before first vaccination. Vaccinee samples came from UK trials COV001 and COV002, including a single-blind randomized controlled phase 2/3 trial of AZD1222 (ChAdOx1 nCoV-19) in healthy adults. For TCRbeta chain sequencing, PBMC samples were collected from trial participants at day 0 and at day 28 after the second dose. CDR3 length: 15 amino acids, cysteine to phenylalanine. Just the 45-base CDR3 DNA is kept, in frame starting at base 1. The CDR3 regions of human TCRbeta chains were analyzed by immunosequencing. Under the source paper's analysis protocol: TCRs in the repertoires were matched against a reference library of SARS-CoV-2-specific TCRs that had been generated with the MIRA antigen-specificity platform. Breadth meant the fraction of unique TCRs that were SARS-CoV-2-associated, whereas depth meant the fraction of total T cells that were SARS-CoV-2-associated. Using the MIRA data, each spike-specific TCR was mapped to the spike region that the TCR reacts to and placed in a CD4 or CD8 class. Log10-transformed breadth and depth values were compared by one-way ANOVA with Sidak's multiple comparisons tests. Held by TCRdb, this immuneACCESS table contains in-frame sequences only and omits some clones. Under half of the omission traces to an unresolved V gene where checked; the cause of the rest is unknown. From that table come the V and J calls and clone size; the DNA was used to work out D and trimming. The sample table contains around 99,000 clones; only one count was recorded for about 90% of them. The leading ten clones occupy around 20% of the sample.

This clone was found many times. Its antigen specificity is not known. Per-nucleotide qualities are absent, and no much larger clonotype sits a single base away. The receptor was isolated from an adult in good health. The sample consisted of peripheral blood, taken on day 0 of AZD1222 vaccination. The sequence is built from TRBV21-1 and TRBJ2-7; the table's D call TRBD1 went unverified against the DNA. TRBV21-1 is annotated as a pseudogene. CDR3 region: CASSKAQVQSYEQYF. The nucleotides read TGTGCCAGCAGCAAAGCTCAAGTACAGAGCTATGAGCAGTACTTC.